The 20 T cell receptor beta chains reported below all come from one sample, sequenced in a study of response to subunit inactivated influenza vaccine. Each CDR3 protein gets one entry after TCRdb re-called the RT-PCR reads with MiXCR. The sample yields roughly 650,000 distinct CDR3 sequences, around 15% seen once. Sequenced here: PBMCs from blood, sampled around 15 days before vaccination. These receptors were obtained from a man over 45 who received an inactivated influenza vaccine.

This chain connects TRBV10-3 to TRBJ2-1; no reliable D call. Germline CDR1 and CDR2: ENHRY and SYGVKD. With 3 bases removed from V and 8 bases from J, the gap between germline ends came to 14 bases. This CDR3 has 14 amino acids. CDR3 DNA: TGTGCCATCAGTGAATCGGGTAGGGTCTATGAGCAGTTCTTC. Protein sequence: CAISESGRVYEQFF.

This clonotype was observed a handful of times. The rearrangement uses TRBV5-8 and TRBJ2-3; D ambiguous. This CDR3 is 16 amino acids long. Trimming removed 0 bases at V and 2 bases at J, with 13 bases between. Germline assignment: CDR1 SGHTS and CDR2 YDEGEE. CDR3 in amino acids: CASSLGSRLTTDTQYF. The CDR3 nucleotides read TGTGCCAGCAGCTTGGGCAGTAGACTGACCACAGATACGCAGTATTTT. The variable domain in full, completed from reference TRBV5-8 and TRBJ2-3, reads EAGVTQSPTHLIKTRGQQATLRCSPISGHTSVYWYQQALGLGLQFLLWYDEGEERNRGNFPPRFSGRQFPNYSSELNVNALELEDSALYLCASSLGSRLTTDTQYFGPGTRLTVL.

The V and J genes are TRBV5-1 and TRBJ2-2; unclear D gene. The CDR3 extends over 15 amino acids. The germline V gene encodes CDR1 SGHRS and CDR2 YFSETQ. V lost 4 bases, J lost 0 bases, and 10 bases lay in between. CDR3 sequence: CASSTRPTNTGELFF. CDR3 sequence (DNA): TGCGCCAGCAGCACGAGACCTACGAACACCGGGGAGCTGTTTTTT.

J is TRBJ1-2 and V is TRBV6-1; D gene unclear. Per the germline V gene, CDR1 is MNHNS and CDR2 is SASEGT. The CDR3 contains 13 residues. Trimming pared 2 bases from V and 4 bases from J, leaving 8 bases between. The chain's CDR3 is CASSESTIYGYTF. For the CDR3, the DNA is TGTGCCAGCAGTGAATCGACAATCTATGGCTACACCTTC.

V gene TRBV11-2 combines with J gene TRBJ2-7; no reliable D call. The CDR3 is 15 residues long. In germline, CDR1 is SGHAT, CDR2 FQNNGV. V gave up 5 bases and J gave up 6 bases, with 20 bases separating them. As DNA, the CDR3 is TGTGCCAGCAGCCAAAACCCGGGCCCGGCTGCCGAGCAGTACTTC. Its translation is CASSQNPGPAAEQYF.

This clonotype has ten or more counts. The chain joins TRBV6-1 to TRBJ2-6; no clear D gene. The CDR3 consists of 14 residues. Deletions cut 6 bases from V and 4 bases from J, with 10 bases between. From germline, CDR1 is MNHNS and CDR2 SASEGT. CDR3 loop: CASSKLSGANVLTF. The CDR3 DNA reads as TGTGCCAGCAGCAAATTGTCCGGGGCCAACGTCCTGACTTTC.

This clonotype was recorded a few times. The chain joins TRBV7-9 to TRBJ2-1; possibly TRBD1 for D (5 bases). The CDR3 has 15 residues. The germline V gene encodes CDR1 SEHNR and CDR2 FQNEAQ (reference sequence). The V end lost 6 bases, the J end lost 0 bases, and 12 bases lay between the germline ends. The CDR3 protein is CASSRTGYSYNEQFF. CDR3 coding DNA: TGTGCCAGCAGTCGTACAGGATACTCCTACAATGAGCAGTTCTTC.

The sample holds one count of this clonotype. V gene TRBV5-6 combines with J gene TRBJ2-2, with D possibly being TRBD2 (5 bases). Looked up from germline, CDR1 is SGHDT and CDR2 is YYEEEE. V was clipped by 0 bases and J by 7 bases, with 13 bases between them. The CDR3 totals 15 residues. This CDR3 is CASSLGGLAVGELFF. The CDR3 region has the DNA TGTGCCAGCAGCTTGGGCGGCCTAGCAGTCGGGGAGCTGTTTTTT.

The J gene is TRBJ2-7, the V gene TRBV4-1, with D unresolved. Germline-derived CDR1 and CDR2 are MGHRA and YSYEKL. V lost 1 base to trimming and J lost 2 bases, with 9 bases between them. The CDR3 has 14 amino acids. DNA of the CDR3: TGCGCCAGCAGCCAAGTTGGCTACACCTACGAGCAGTACTTC. Translation: CASSQVGYTYEQYF.

The table lists this clonotype with many counts. This chain uses TRBV27 with TRBJ2-7; TRBD1 agrees at 9 bases. The junction had 4 bases not matched to a gene; V was cut back by 0 bases and J by 7 bases. From germline, CDR1 is MNHEY and CDR2 SMNVEV (reference sequence). This CDR3 is 14 amino acids long. The CDR3 nucleotides are TGTGCCAGCAGTTTATCGACAGGGGGTGAGGAGCAGTACTTC. Its translation: CASSLSTGGEEQYF.

The gene calls are TRBV6-2 or TRBV6-3 and TRBJ2-1; D possibly corresponds to TRBD1 (5 bases). The CDR3 runs to 16 residues. CDR1 and CDR2 from the germline V gene are MNHEY and SVGEGT. The germline V and J ends were trimmed by 6 bases and 8 bases, with 23 bases remaining between them. DNA for the CDR3: TGTGCCAGCAGCTCAAGACAGCCCTCATGGCTCGATGAGCAGTTCTTC. Translated: CASSSRQPSWLDEQFF.

In its sample, this clonotype was seen many times. The CDR3 is CASSVAGARGNEQFF. The CDR3 DNA reads as TGTGCCAGCAGCGTAGCTGGTGCTCGGGGCAATGAGCAGTTCTTC. V and J are TRBV9 and TRBJ2-1; the D gene is possibly TRBD2 (5 bases). Trimming stripped 0 bases from V and 6 bases from J, with 13 bases between. CDR1 is SGDLS, CDR2 YYNGEE, per germline. The CDR3 covers 15 residues.

The V call is TRBV5-1, the J call TRBJ2-5; possibly TRBD1 for D (5 bases). Trimming removed 0 bases from V and 3 bases from J, with 9 bases in between. The CDR3 covers 14 residues. Germline V lookup: CDR1 SGHRS, CDR2 YFSETQ. The CDR3 region is CASSLVGAEETQYF. The CDR3, as DNA: TGCGCCAGCAGCTTGGTAGGGGCAGAAGAGACCCAGTACTTC.

V gene TRBV5-5 combines with J gene TRBJ2-1; D is perhaps TRBD1 or TRBD2 (5 bases each). V was pared by 3 bases and J by 0 bases, with 13 bases between. Germline V gene data show CDR1 as SGHKS and CDR2 as YYEKEE (reference sequence). The CDR3 has 16 residues. CDR3 region: CASSSLQGRSYNEQFF. For the CDR3, the DNA is TGTGCCAGCAGCTCGCTGCAGGGACGCTCCTACAATGAGCAGTTCTTC.

The V gene is TRBV5-1, the J gene TRBJ2-7; tentatively, D is TRBD1 or TRBD2 (6 bases each). Per the germline V gene, CDR1 is SGHRS and CDR2 is YFSETQ. The V end was cut by 0 bases, the J end by 5 bases, with 15 bases between. The length of the CDR3 is 15 residues. CDR3 sequence reads: CASSLVVGGNHEQYF. Here the CDR3 DNA reads TGCGCCAGCAGCTTGGTTGTAGGGGGGAACCACGAGCAGTACTTC. The full variable domain, its missing parts supplied by reference TRBV5-1 and TRBJ2-7, is KAGVTQTPRYLIKTRGQQVTLSCSPISGHRSVSWYQQTPGQGLQFLFEYFSETQRNKGNFPGRFSGRQFSNSRSEMNVSTLELGDSALYLCASSLVVGGNHEQYFGPGTRLTVT.

V is TRBV20-1 and J is TRBJ2-5; possibly TRBD1 for D (6 bases). CDR1 and CDR2 from the germline V gene are DFQATT and SNEGSKA (reference sequence). V was shortened by 3 bases and J by 1 base, with 15 bases between the two germline ends. This CDR3 is built from 15 residues. The chain's CDR3 is CSARWFRGAQETQYF. The CDR3 coding sequence is TGCAGTGCTAGGTGGTTCAGGGGAGCCCAAGAGACCCAGTACTTC.

This clonotype turned up a few times. V and J are TRBV3-1 and TRBJ2-7; TRBD1 agrees at 8 bases. V shed 2 bases and J 8 bases; nucleotides not matched to a gene: 14. The germline CDR1 and CDR2 sequences are LGHDT and YNNKEL (reference sequence). This CDR3 has 16 residues. The CDR3 loop reads CASSQLTGTGILKQYF. CDR3 DNA sequence: TGTGCCAGCAGCCAATTGACCGGGACAGGAATTTTGAAGCAGTACTTC.

This clonotype has more than one count but fewer than ten. The CDR3 DNA reads TGTGCCAGCAGCTTCGGGGGTTACGGGGAGCTGTTTTTT. This codes for CASSFGGYGELFF. The J gene is TRBJ2-2, the V gene TRBV7-9; weak D call: TRBD2 (6 bases). The germline V gene has CDR1 SEHNR and CDR2 FQNEAQ (reference sequence). Trimming stripped 3 bases from V and 7 bases from J, with 9 bases between. This CDR3 is 13 amino acids long.

This clonotype appeared a few times. V and J are TRBV12-3 or TRBV12-4 and TRBJ1-2; no firm D call. With 5 bases removed from V and 4 bases from J, the gap between germline ends came to 11 bases. The CDR3 extends over 13 amino acids. The CDR3 is CASSPPGLYGYTF. The CDR3 DNA sequence: TGTGCCAGCAGTCCCCCAGGACTCTATGGCTACACCTTC.

This clonotype has just a few counts. The chain joins TRBV18 to TRBJ2-1; no definite D call. V was clipped by 6 bases and J by 6 bases, with 12 bases between them. The germline gives CDR1 KGHSH, CDR2 LQKENI. This CDR3 is built from 13 residues. CDR3 nucleotide sequence: TGTGCCAGCTCCCCCCAGCAGAGCAATGAGCAGTTCTTC. Protein: CASSPQQSNEQFF.